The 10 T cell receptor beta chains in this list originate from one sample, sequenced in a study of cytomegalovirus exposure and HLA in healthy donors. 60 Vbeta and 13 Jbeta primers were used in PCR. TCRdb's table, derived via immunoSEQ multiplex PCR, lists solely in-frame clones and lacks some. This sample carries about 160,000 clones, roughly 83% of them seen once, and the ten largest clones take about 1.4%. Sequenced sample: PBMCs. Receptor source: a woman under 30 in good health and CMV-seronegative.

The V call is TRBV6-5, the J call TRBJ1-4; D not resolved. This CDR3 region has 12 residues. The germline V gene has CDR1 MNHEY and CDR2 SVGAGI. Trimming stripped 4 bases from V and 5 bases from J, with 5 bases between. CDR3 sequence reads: CASSFLNEKLFF. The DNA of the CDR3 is TGTGCCAGCAGTTTTTTAAATGAAAAACTGTTTTTT.

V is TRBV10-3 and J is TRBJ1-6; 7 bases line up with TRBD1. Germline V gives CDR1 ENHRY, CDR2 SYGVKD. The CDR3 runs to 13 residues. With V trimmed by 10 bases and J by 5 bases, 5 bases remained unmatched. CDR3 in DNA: TGTGCCAATAGACAGGGAGATAATTCACCCCTCCACTTT. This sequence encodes CANRQGDNSPLHF.

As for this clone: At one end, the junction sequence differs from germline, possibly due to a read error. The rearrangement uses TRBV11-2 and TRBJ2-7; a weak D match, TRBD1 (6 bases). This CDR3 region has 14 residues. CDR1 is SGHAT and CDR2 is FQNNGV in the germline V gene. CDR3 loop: CASSLVQGFSKEHF. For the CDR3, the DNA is TGTGCCAGCAGCTTAGTACAGGGTTTCAGTAAAGAGCACTTC.

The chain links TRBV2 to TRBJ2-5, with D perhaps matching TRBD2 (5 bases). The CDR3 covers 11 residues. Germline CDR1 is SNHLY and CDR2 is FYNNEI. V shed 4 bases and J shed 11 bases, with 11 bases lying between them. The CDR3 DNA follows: TGTGCCAGCAGTGCCTCTTGGGAGCAGTACTTC. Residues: CASSASWEQYF. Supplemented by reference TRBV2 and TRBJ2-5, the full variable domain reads EPEVTQTPSHQVTQMGQEVILRCVPISNHLYFYWYRQILGQKVEFLVSFYNNEISEKSEIFDDQFSVERPDGSNFTLKIRSTKLEDSAMYFCASSASWEQYFGPGTRLLVL.

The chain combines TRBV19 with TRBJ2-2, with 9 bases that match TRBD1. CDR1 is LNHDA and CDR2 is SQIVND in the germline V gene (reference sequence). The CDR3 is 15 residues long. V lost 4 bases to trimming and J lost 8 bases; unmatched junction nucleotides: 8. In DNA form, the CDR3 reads TGTGCCAGTAGTAGGGACAGGGTTGGTACAGGGGAGCTGTTTTTT. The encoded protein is CASSRDRVGTGELFF.

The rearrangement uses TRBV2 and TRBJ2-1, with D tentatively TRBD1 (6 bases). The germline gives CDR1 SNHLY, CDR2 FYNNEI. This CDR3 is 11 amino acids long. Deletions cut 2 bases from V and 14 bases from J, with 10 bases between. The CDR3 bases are TGTGCCAGCAGTGAATCCAGGGGAAAGTTCTTC. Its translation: CASSESRGKFF.

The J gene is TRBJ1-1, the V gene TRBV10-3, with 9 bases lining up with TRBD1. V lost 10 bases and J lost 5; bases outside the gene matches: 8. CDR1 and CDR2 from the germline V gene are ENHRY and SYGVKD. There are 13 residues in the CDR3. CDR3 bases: TGTGCCACCACAAGGACAGGGGAGACTGAAGCTTTCTTT. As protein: CATTRTGETEAFF.

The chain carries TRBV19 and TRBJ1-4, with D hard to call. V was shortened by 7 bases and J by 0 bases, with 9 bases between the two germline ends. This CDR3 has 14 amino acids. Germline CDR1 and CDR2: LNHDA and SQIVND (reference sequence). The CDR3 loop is CASTGASTNEKLFF. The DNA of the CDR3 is TGTGCCAGTACCGGAGCATCAACTAATGAAAAACTGTTTTTT.

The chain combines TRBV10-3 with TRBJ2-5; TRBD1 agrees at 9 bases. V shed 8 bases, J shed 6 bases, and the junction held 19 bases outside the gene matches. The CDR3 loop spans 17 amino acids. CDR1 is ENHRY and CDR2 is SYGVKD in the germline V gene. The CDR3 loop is CAIDGGVPGQGAQTQYF. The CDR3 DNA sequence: TGTGCCATCGACGGGGGAGTACCGGGACAGGGAGCCCAGACCCAGTACTTC.

The CDR3 protein is CASSADRAGNTIYF. The CDR3 nucleotides read TGCGCCAGCAGTGCGGACAGGGCGGGAAACACCATATATTTT. This chain joins TRBV10-2 and TRBJ1-3; 8 nucleotides align to TRBD1. This CDR3 contains 14 residues. V lost 4 bases and J lost 4; bases outside the gene matches: 3. In germline, CDR1 is WSHSY, CDR2 SAAADI.